The 23 T cell receptor beta chains given below trace back to one sample, sequenced in a study of blood T cell repertoires in COVID-19. Measured with immunoSEQ multiplex PCR; TCRdb has only the in-frame clones, and not every one. Among approximately 90,000 clones, roughly 85% were seen once, and the ten largest hold roughly 40%. The specimen was peripheral blood. These receptors all come from an older man with acute or convalescent COVID-19.

The chain employs TRBV19 and TRBJ2-7; a possible D gene is TRBD1 (6 bases). V was shortened by 6 bases and J by 3 bases, with 15 bases between the two germline ends. CDR1 and CDR2 from the germline V gene are LNHDA and SQIVND (reference sequence). This CDR3 is 14 amino acids long. The CDR3 protein is CASSRQDTFYEQYF. Written as DNA, the CDR3 is TGTGCCAGTAGCAGACAGGATACGTTCTACGAGCAGTACTTC.

In DNA, the CDR3 is TGTGCCAGCAGCTCCCGCCGCGGGAAATCCTACAATGAGCAGTTCTTC. Amino acid sequence: CASSSRRGKSYNEQFF. The gene calls are TRBV11-2 and TRBJ2-1; possibly TRBD2 for D (6 bases). The germline V gene has CDR1 SGHAT and CDR2 FQNNGV. The CDR3 spans 16 residues. The V gene lost 4 bases and the J gene lost 1 base, with 14 bases spanning the gap.

The J gene is TRBJ2-1, the V gene TRBV19; TRBD2 agrees at 16 bases. Germline trimming cut 4 bases from V and 6 bases from J; bases unmatched to any gene: 6. This CDR3 is 17 amino acids long. Germline CDR1 LNHDA, CDR2 SQIVND (reference sequence). The DNA of the CDR3 is TGTGCCAGTAGTAGTGGGACTAGCGGGAGGGGTGTCAATGAGCAGTTCTTC. It specifies CASSSGTSGRGVNEQFF. Based on the CDR3 plus reference TRBV19 and TRBJ2-1, the full variable domain is DGGITQSPKYLFRKEGQNVTLSCEQNLNHDAMYWYRQDPGQGLRLIYYSQIVNDFQKGDIAEGYSVSREKKESFPLTVTSAQKNPTAFYLCASSSGTSGRGVNEQFFGPGTRLTVL.

The V call is TRBV20-1, the J call TRBJ1-1; no definite D call. Per the germline V gene, CDR1 is DFQATT and CDR2 is SNEGSKA (reference sequence). Deletions cut 3 bases from V and 6 bases from J, with 17 bases between. This CDR3 has 14 residues. CDR3: CSASTINTLAEAFF. The CDR3 DNA follows: TGCAGTGCTAGTACGATCAACACGCTGGCTGAAGCTTTCTTT.

The CDR3 here is CASHSGVTDTQYF. As DNA, the CDR3 is TGTGCCAGCCATAGCGGAGTCACAGATACGCAGTATTTT. This rearrangement joins TRBV7-2 to TRBJ2-3, with D tentatively TRBD2 (6 bases). The length of the CDR3 is 13 residues. CDR1 SGHTA and CDR2 FQGNSA come from the germline V gene. V lost 8 bases to trimming and J lost 2 bases, with 11 bases between them.

The V and J genes are TRBV18 and TRBJ1-3; D remains unclear. Germline V gives CDR1 KGHSH, CDR2 LQKENI. This CDR3 region has 15 residues. The V end was cut by 2 bases, the J end by 0 bases, with 8 bases between. CDR3 region: CASSPEAISGNTIYF. CDR3 nucleotides: TGTGCCAGCTCACCAGAGGCGATCTCTGGAAACACCATATATTTT. The full variable domain, its missing parts supplied by reference TRBV18 and TRBJ1-3, is NAGVMQNPRHLVRRRGQEARLRCSPMKGHSHVYWYRQLPEEGLKFMVYLQKENIIDESGMPKERFSAEFPKEGPSILRIQQVVRGDSAAYFCASSPEAISGNTIYFGEGSWLTVV.

This chain links TRBV10-1 with TRBJ2-2, with TRBD2 matching over 11 bases. The CDR3 is 16 amino acids. V was clipped by 2 bases and J by 2 bases; unmatched bases: 1. Germline-derived CDR1 and CDR2 are WNHNN and SYGVQD (reference sequence). CDR3 coding DNA: TGCGCCAGCAGTGAGCGACTAGCGGGAAACACCGGGGAGCTGTTTTTT. Translated: CASSERLAGNTGELFF.

The chain links TRBV6-5 to TRBJ1-4; unclear D gene. The germline CDR1 and CDR2 sequences are MNHEY and SVGAGI. Trimming took off 2 bases at V and 4 bases at J, with 11 bases between the two ends. The CDR3 length is 15 residues. The CDR3 spells CASSYVRGNNEKLFF. CDR3 bases: TGTGCCAGCAGTTACGTCCGGGGAAATAATGAAAAACTGTTTTTT.

The chain recombines TRBV21-1 with TRBJ2-5; the table calls TRBD1, which could not be checked here. TRBV21-1 is classified as a pseudogene. The CDR3 covers 16 residues. The CDR3 here is CASSKGDRGRGETQYF. As DNA, the CDR3 is TGTGCCAGCAGCAAAGGGGACAGGGGCCGAGGAGAGACCCAGTACTTC.

The chain combines TRBV6-1 with TRBJ1-5; possible D gene TRBD1, 5 bases. Germline loops: CDR1 MNHNS, CDR2 SASEGT. Trimming took 3 bases from V and 4 from J, leaving 13 bases between them. This CDR3 has 15 residues. Here the CDR3 reads CASSEGGVRNQPQHF. The CDR3 bases are TGTGCCAGCAGTGAGGGGGGGGTGAGGAATCAGCCCCAGCATTTT.

This rearrangement joins TRBV18 to TRBJ1-2; a weak D match, TRBD1 (6 bases). Germline CDR1 reads KGHSH; CDR2 reads LQKENI. V was trimmed by 8 bases and J by 7 bases, leaving 26 bases between them. The CDR3 extends over 16 amino acids. The CDR3 sequence is CASTETRRGAFGGYTF. The CDR3, as DNA: TGTGCCAGCACAGAAACCCGGCGGGGGGCCTTCGGTGGCTACACCTTC.

The rearrangement joins TRBV28 to TRBJ2-3; 11 bases agree with TRBD2. Germline-derived CDR1 and CDR2 are MDHEN and SYDVKM. CDR3 length equals 16 residues. Germline trimming cut 5 bases from V and 8 bases from J; bases unmatched to any gene: 12. The CDR3 reads CASSPRLAGGGGTQYF. The CDR3 DNA reads as TGTGCCAGCAGTCCCCGGCTAGCGGGAGGAGGCGGTACGCAGTATTTT.

The chain couples TRBV10-2 to TRBJ2-7, with a possible D match to TRBD1 (5 bases). The CDR3 is made up of 12 amino acids. CDR1 WSHSY and CDR2 SAAADI come from the germline V gene. Deletions cut 2 bases from V and 6 bases from J, with 8 bases between. CDR3: CASSEGAPEQYF. CDR3 bases: TGCGCCAGCAGTGAGGGGGCGCCCGAGCAGTACTTC.

This chain uses TRBV9 with TRBJ2-1, with 7 bases aligning to TRBD1. Germline V gene lookup returns CDR1 SGDLS and CDR2 YYNGEE. The CDR3 has 15 amino acids. Trimming cost V 0 bases and J 5 bases; bases outside gene matches: 5. The DNA of the CDR3 is TGTGCCAGCAGCGTAGGACAGGGCTACAACAATGAGCAGTTCTTC. Protein sequence: CASSVGQGYNNEQFF.

The CDR3 protein is CASSLVGGYPLGEQYF. The CDR3 DNA reads TGTGCCAGCAGCTTGGTAGGAGGGTACCCGTTGGGCGAGCAGTACTTC. The chain recombines TRBV5-4 with TRBJ2-7; D may be TRBD2 (6 bases). CDR1 and CDR2 from the germline V gene are SGHNT and YYREEE (reference sequence). The CDR3 has 16 residues. The ends were cut back, 0 bases at V and 6 bases at J, with 19 bases in the middle.

V gene TRBV7-8 combines with J gene TRBJ2-3, with 10 bases lining up with TRBD2. After removal of 6 bases from V and 0 bases from J, the junction contained 6 bases not matched to a gene. CDR3 size: 16 residues. Germline V CDR1 and CDR2: SGHVS, FQNEAQ. The CDR3 sequence: CASSYGLAVSTDTQYF. CDR3 coding DNA: TGTGCCAGCAGTTACGGACTAGCGGTGAGCACAGATACGCAGTATTTT. The variable domain in full, completed from reference TRBV7-8 and TRBJ2-3, reads GAGVSQSPRYKVAKRGQDVALRCDPISGHVSLFWYQQALGQGPEFLTYFQNEAQLDKSGLPSDRFFAERPEGSVSTLKIQRTQQEDSAVYLCASSYGLAVSTDTQYFGPGTRLTVL.

This clone was seen only once. The CDR3 here is CASTSSGRADTQYF. In DNA form, the CDR3 reads TGTGCCAGCACCTCTAGCGGGAGGGCAGATACGCAGTATTTT. J is TRBJ2-3 and V is TRBV27; 12 positions agree with TRBD2. CDR3 length: 14 amino acids. Germline assignment: CDR1 MNHEY and CDR2 SMNVEV (reference sequence). V was pared by 7 bases and J by 4 bases, with 3 bases of the junction left unmatched.

The rearrangement joins TRBV7-2 to TRBJ2-5, with 9 bases identical to TRBD2. This CDR3 is built from 18 residues. Losses at the gene ends were 4 bases for V and 8 bases for J; bases not matched to a gene: 20. Germline CDR1 SGHTA, CDR2 FQGNSA. The CDR3 reads CASSSIPPAGLAADTQYF. Written as DNA, the CDR3 is TGTGCCAGCAGCTCTATTCCACCCGCGGGACTAGCAGCAGATACCCAGTACTTC.

The chain links TRBV27 to TRBJ2-3; a weak D match, TRBD2 (6 bases). Looked up from germline, CDR1 is MNHEY and CDR2 is SMNVEV (reference sequence). The germline V and J ends were trimmed by 9 bases and 0 bases, with 16 bases remaining between them. The CDR3 loop spans 15 amino acids. CDR3 protein: CASRGWEFSTDTQYF. In DNA form, the CDR3 reads TGTGCCAGTCGGGGGTGGGAGTTTAGCACAGATACGCAGTATTTT.

This clone was counted once. The rearrangement links TRBV2 to TRBJ2-5; 7 bases align to TRBD1. CDR1 and CDR2 from the germline V gene are SNHLY and FYNNEI. With 5 bases clipped from V and 5 bases from J, the junction kept 8 bases outside the gene matches. This CDR3 has 14 amino acids. CDR3 region: CASSSTGRGETQYF. DNA for the CDR3: TGTGCCAGCAGTTCGACAGGGAGAGGGGAGACCCAGTACTTC.

The chain is built from TRBV10-3 and TRBJ2-2; TRBD1 agrees at 10 bases. Germline CDR1 is ENHRY and CDR2 is SYGVKD. CDR3 size: 15 residues. Trimming removed 6 bases from V and 6 bases from J; junction bases left unmatched: 7. The CDR3 DNA reads as TGTGCCATCAGCGGGACAGGGGATTTAGCCGGGGAGCTGTTTTTT. Amino acids: CAISGTGDLAGELFF.

This CDR3 reads CASRTNQPQHF. As DNA, the CDR3 is TGTGCCAGCAGAACTAATCAGCCCCAGCATTTT. The chain is built from TRBV28 and TRBJ1-5, with D unresolved. The CDR3 is 11 residues long. V shed 6 bases and J shed 4 bases, with 4 bases lying between them. Germline lookup yields CDR1 MDHEN and CDR2 SYDVKM.

V and J are TRBV7-9 and TRBJ1-2; perhaps TRBD1 as D (5 bases). There are 14 residues in the CDR3. Germline lookup yields CDR1 SEHNR and CDR2 FQNEAQ (reference sequence). V lost 0 bases and J 8 bases, leaving 13 bases between the germline ends. This CDR3 reads CASSLAQLQGGYTF. The CDR3 DNA follows: TGTGCCAGCAGCTTAGCGCAGTTGCAGGGAGGCTACACCTTC.